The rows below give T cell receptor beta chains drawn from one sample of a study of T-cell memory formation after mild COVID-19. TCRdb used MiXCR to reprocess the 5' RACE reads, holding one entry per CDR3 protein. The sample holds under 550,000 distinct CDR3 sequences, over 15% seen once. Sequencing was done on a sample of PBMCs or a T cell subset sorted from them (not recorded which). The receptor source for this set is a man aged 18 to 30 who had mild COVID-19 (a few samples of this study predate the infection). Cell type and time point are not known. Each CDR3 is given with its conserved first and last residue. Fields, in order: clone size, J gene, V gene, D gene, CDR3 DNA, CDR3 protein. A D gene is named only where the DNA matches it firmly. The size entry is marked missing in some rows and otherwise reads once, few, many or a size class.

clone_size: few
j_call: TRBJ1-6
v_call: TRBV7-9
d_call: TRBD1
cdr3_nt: TGTGCCAGCAGCAAACGACAGGGCTTTAATTCACCCCTCCACTTT
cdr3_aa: CASSKRQGFNSPLHF

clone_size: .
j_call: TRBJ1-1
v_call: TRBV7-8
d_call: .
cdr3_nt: TGTGCCAGCAGCCCCGGGGCCCTGTTCCGGGCTTTCTTT
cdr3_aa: CASSPGALFRAFF

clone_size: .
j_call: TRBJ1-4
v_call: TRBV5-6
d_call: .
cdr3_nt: TGTGCCAGCAGCCGGGACCCCAATGAAAAACTGTTTTTT
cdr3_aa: CASSRDPNEKLFF

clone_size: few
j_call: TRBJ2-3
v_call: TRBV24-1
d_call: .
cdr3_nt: TGTGCCACCAGTGATCCCATCAGGGAGGATAGCACAGATACGCAGTATTTT
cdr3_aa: CATSDPIREDSTDTQYF

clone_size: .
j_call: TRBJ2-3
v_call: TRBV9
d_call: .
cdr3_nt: TGTGCCAGCAGCGAGGGGGAACAGCAAGATACGCAGTATTTT
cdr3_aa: CASSEGEQQDTQYF

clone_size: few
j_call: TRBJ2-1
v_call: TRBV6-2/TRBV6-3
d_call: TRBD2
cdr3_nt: TGTGCCAGCAGTATGACGGGACTAGCGGGGGATGAGCAGTTCTTC
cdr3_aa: CASSMTGLAGDEQFF

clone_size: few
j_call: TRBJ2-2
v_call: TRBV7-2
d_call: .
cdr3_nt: TGTGCCAGCAGCGAGAGGCGAACCGGGGAGCTGTTTTTT
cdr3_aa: CASSERRTGELFF

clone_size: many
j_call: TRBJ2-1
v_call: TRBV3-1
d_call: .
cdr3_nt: TGTGCCAGCAGCCAAGGGGCAGGGGTGCCTTATAGCAATGAGCAGTTCTTC
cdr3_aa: CASSQGAGVPYSNEQFF

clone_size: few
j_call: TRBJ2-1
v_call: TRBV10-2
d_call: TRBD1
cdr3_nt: TGCGCCAGCAGCGGACAGGGCTTTGGTGAGCAGTTCTTC
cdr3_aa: CASSGQGFGEQFF

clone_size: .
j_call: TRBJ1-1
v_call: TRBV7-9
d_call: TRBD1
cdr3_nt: TGTGCCAGCACTGGAGGGGGCAGGACTGAAGCTTTCTTT
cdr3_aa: CASTGGGRTEAFF

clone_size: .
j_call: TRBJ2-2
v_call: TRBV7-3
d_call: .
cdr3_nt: TGTGCCAGCAGCTTACCCCTAGCCGGGGAGCTGTTTTTT
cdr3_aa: CASSLPLAGELFF